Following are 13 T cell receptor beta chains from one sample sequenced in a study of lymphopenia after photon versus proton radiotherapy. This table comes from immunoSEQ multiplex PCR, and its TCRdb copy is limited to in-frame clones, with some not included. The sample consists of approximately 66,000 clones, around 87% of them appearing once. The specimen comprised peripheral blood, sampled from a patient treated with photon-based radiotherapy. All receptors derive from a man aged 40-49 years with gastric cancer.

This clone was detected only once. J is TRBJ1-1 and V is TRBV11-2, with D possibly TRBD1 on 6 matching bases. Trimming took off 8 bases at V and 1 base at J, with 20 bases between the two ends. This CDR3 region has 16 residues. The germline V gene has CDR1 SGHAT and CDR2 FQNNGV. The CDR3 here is CASADGRGRGNTEAFF. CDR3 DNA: TGTGCCAGCGCTGACGGACGGGGCAGGGGGAACACTGAAGCTTTCTTT. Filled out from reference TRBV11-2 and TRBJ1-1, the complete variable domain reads EAGVAQSPRYKIIEKRQSVAFWCNPISGHATLYWYQQILGQGPKLLIQFQNNGVVDDSQLPKDRFSAERLKGVDSTLKIQPAKLEDSAVYLCASADGRGRGNTEAFFGQGTRLTVV.

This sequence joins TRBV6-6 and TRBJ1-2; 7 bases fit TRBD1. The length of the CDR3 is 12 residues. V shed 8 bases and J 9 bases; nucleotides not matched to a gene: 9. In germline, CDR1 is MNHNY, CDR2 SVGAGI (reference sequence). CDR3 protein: CASGDRVRSYTF. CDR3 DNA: TGTGCCAGCGGAGACAGGGTGAGGAGCTACACCTTC.

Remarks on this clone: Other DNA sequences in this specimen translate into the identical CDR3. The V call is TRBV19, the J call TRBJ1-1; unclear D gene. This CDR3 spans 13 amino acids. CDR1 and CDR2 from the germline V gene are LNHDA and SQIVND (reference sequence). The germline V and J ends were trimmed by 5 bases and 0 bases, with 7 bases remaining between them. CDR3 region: CASSPRLNTEAFF. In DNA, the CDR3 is TGTGCCAGTAGTCCCAGGCTGAACACTGAAGCTTTCTTT.

The CDR3 sequence is CASSVPAYGYTF. The CDR3, as DNA: TGTGCCAGCAGCGTGCCAGCCTATGGCTACACCTTC. This rearrangement joins TRBV9 to TRBJ1-2; D uncertain. V was trimmed by 2 bases and J by 4 bases, leaving 6 bases between them. Germline V gene data show CDR1 as SGDLS and CDR2 as YYNGEE. There are 12 residues in the CDR3.

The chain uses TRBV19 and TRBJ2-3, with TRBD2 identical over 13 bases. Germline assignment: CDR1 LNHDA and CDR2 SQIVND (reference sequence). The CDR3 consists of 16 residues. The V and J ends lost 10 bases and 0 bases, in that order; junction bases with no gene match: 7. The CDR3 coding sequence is TGTGCCATCGGGACTAGCGGGGACGCTAGCACAGATACGCAGTATTTT. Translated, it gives CAIGTSGDASTDTQYF.

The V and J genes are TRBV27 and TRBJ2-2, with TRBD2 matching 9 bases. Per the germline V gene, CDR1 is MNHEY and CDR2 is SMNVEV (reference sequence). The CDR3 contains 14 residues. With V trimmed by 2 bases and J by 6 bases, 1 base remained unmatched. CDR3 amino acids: CASSLSGGPGELFF. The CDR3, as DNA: TGTGCCAGCAGTTTAAGCGGGGGGCCCGGGGAGCTGTTTTTT.

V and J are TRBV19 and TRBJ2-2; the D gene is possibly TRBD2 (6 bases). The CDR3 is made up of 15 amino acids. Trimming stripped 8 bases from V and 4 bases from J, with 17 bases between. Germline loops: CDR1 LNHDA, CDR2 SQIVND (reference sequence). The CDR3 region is CASFIGGSATGELFF. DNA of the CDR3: TGTGCCAGTTTTATCGGAGGGTCAGCCACCGGGGAGCTGTTTTTT.

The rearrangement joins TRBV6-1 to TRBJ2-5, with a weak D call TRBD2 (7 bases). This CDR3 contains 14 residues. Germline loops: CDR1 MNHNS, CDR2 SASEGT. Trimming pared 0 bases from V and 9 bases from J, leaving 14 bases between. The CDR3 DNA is TGTGCCAGCAGTGAAGCGGGGGGGGCCCAGCCCCAGTACTTC. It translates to CASSEAGGAQPQYF.

The CDR3 region has the DNA TGTGCCAGCAGCTTGGGACTAGCGGGGGGAGAGACCCAGTACTTC. Translated, it gives CASSLGLAGGETQYF. The chain couples TRBV5-4 to TRBJ2-5; TRBD2 matches 13 bases. Unmatched junction bases numbered 0, after V lost 0 bases and J lost 4 bases. The CDR3 runs to 15 residues. The germline V gene encodes CDR1 SGHNT and CDR2 YYREEE (reference sequence).

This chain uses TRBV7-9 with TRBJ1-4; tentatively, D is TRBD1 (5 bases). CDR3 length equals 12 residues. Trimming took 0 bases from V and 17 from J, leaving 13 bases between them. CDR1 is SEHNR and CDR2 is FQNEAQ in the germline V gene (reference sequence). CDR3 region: CASSLAGTEVFF. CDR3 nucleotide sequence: TGTGCCAGCAGCTTAGCTGGGACGGAAGTTTTTTTT.

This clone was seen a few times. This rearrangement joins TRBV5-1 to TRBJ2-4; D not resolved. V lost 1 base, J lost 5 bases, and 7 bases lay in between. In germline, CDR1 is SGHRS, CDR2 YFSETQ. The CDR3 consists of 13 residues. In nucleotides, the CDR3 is TGCGCCAGCAGCTTGCCGCCCGAAAACATTCAGTACTTC. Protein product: CASSLPPENIQYF.

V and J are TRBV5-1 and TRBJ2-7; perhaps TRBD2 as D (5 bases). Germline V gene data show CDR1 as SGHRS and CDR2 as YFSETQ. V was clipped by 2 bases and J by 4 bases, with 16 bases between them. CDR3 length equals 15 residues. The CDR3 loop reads CASSLSGGREYEQYF. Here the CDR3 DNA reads TGCGCCAGCAGCTTAAGCGGAGGTCGCGAGTACGAGCAGTACTTC.

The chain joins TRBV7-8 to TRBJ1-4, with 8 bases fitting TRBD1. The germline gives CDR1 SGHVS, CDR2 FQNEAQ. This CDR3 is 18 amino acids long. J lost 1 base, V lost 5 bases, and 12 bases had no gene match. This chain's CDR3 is CASSPWGAGGKTNEKLFF. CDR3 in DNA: TGTGCCAGCAGCCCCTGGGGTGCAGGGGGCAAAACTAATGAAAAACTGTTTTTT.